These T cell receptor beta chains were read from a single sample in a study of blood T cell repertoires in COVID-19. Clones were read by immunoSEQ multiplex PCR, and TCRdb kept only the in-frame ones, dropping some. The sample records around 230,000 clones, approximately 90% being singletons. Sequencing input: peripheral blood. These receptors were taken from a man in his thirties or forties who had recovered from COVID-19. The CDR3 runs from the conserved cysteine through the conserved F or W. A D gene is named only where the DNA matches it firmly. Clone sizes are given selectively: once, few, many, or a class where the clone is expanded.

j_gene | d_gene | v_gene | abundance | CDR3aa | CDR3nt
TRBJ2-2 | TRBD2 | TRBV7-2 | once | CASSPRGAGGEQPGELFF | TGTGCCAGCAGCCCCCGCGGAGCGGGGGGTGAGCAGCCCGGGGAGCTGTTTTTT
TRBJ1-5 | . | TRBV19 | . | CASSLLDQPQHF | TGTGCCAGTAGTCTCTTAGATCAGCCCCAGCATTTT
TRBJ1-2 | . | TRBV18 | . | CASSLTEEYGYTF | TGTGCCAGCTCCCTTACTGAGGAGTATGGCTACACCTTC
TRBJ2-7 | TRBD2 | TRBV2 | once | CASRLQRGGIEQYF | TGTGCCAGCCGTCTCCAGCGGGGGGGGATCGAGCAGTACTTC
TRBJ1-2 | TRBD1 | TRBV27 | once | CASSLRGQGYTF | TGTGCCAGCAGTTTGAGGGGGCAGGGCTACACCTTC
TRBJ1-3 | . | TRBV27 | . | CASSLGVNSGNTIYF | TGTGCCAGCAGTCTAGGGGTTAACTCTGGAAACACCATATATTTT
TRBJ2-3 | TRBD2 | TRBV2 | . | CASSAPGTSGGGKDTQYF | TGTGCCAGCAGTGCCCCCGGGACTAGCGGGGGGGGGAAAGATACGCAGTATTTT
TRBJ2-7 | . | TRBV5-4 | . | CASSQSYEQYF | TGTGCCAGCAGCCAGTCCTACGAGCAGTACTTC
TRBJ2-3 | TRBD2 | TRBV6-5 | . | CASSLLAGGTDTQYF | TGTGCCAGCAGTTTACTAGCGGGGGGAACAGATACGCAGTATTTT
TRBJ2-1 | TRBD1 | TRBV30 | once | CAWKGQGIYNEQFF | TGTGCCTGGAAGGGACAGGGTATCTACAATGAGCAGTTCTTC
TRBJ2-7 | TRBD1 | TRBV15 | . | CATSSLQGEAYEQYF | TGTGCCACCAGCAGCCTACAGGGGGAAGCCTACGAGCAGTACTTC
TRBJ2-5 | TRBD2 | TRBV11-2 | . | CASTPGGGETQYF | TGTGCCAGCACCCCCGGGGGAGGGGAGACCCAGTACTTC
TRBJ2-7 | TRBD1 | TRBV10-3 | . | CAISPGQGTEQYF | TGTGCCATCAGTCCGGGACAGGGGACCGAGCAGTACTTC
TRBJ2-2 | . | TRBV30 | . | CAWDSNRVGGELFF | TGTGCCTGGGACTCAAACAGGGTTGGCGGGGAGCTGTTTTTT
TRBJ2-4 | . | TRBV3-1/TRBV3-2 | . | CASSHPRYPPRRRVNIQYF | TGTGCCAGCAGCCACCCTAGGTACCCCCCGCGGAGGCGAGTGAACATTCAGTACTTC
TRBJ1-4 | . | TRBV6-6 | . | CASSPQRAVRGNEKLFF | TGTGCCAGCAGTCCCCAGAGAGCCGTGCGGGGTAATGAAAAACTGTTTTTT
TRBJ1-1 | . | TRBV11-1 | . | CASRSHLTGQYTEAFF | TGTGCCAGCAGGTCACATTTGACCGGACAGTACACTGAAGCTTTCTTT
TRBJ2-1 | TRBD2 | TRBV5-1 | . | CASSLASGGAAFYNEQFF | TGCGCCAGCAGCTTGGCTAGCGGGGGGGCGGCCTTTTACAATGAGCAGTTCTTC
TRBJ2-5 | . | TRBV7-8 | . | CASSSSPGEGQETQYF | TGTGCCAGCAGCTCCAGCCCCGGGGAAGGCCAAGAGACCCAGTACTTC
TRBJ1-1 | TRBD1 | TRBV11-2 | . | CASSLRQGNTEAFF | TGTGCCAGCAGCCTACGACAGGGGAACACTGAAGCTTTCTTT
TRBJ2-3 | TRBD1 | TRBV5-1 | . | CASSLSPGTGYTDTQYF | TGCGCCAGCAGCTTGTCTCCTGGGACAGGGTACACAGATACGCAGTATTTT
TRBJ2-6 | TRBD1 | TRBV15 | . | CATSRDRSGANVLTF | TGTGCCACCAGCAGGGACAGGTCTGGGGCCAACGTCCTGACTTTC
TRBJ1-1 | . | TRBV5-4 | . | CASSLGAGARNTEAFF | TGTGCCAGCAGCTTGGGAGCGGGGGCTCGGAACACTGAAGCTTTCTTT
TRBJ1-5 | . | TRBV5-1 | . | CASSPQGLNQPQHF | TGCGCCAGCAGTCCTCAGGGGCTCAATCAGCCCCAGCATTTT
TRBJ1-2 | TRBD1 | TRBV25-1 | . | CASSDGDRLYGYTF | TGTGCCAGCAGTGATGGGGACAGGTTATATGGCTACACCTTC
TRBJ2-3 | TRBD1 | TRBV19 | . | CASSEGRNRGPLWGQYF | TGTGCCAGTAGTGAAGGCCGAAACAGGGGCCCCTTGTGGGGGCAGTATTTT
TRBJ2-7 | TRBD1 | TRBV6-4 | . | CASSADRGYEQYF | TGTGCCAGCAGTGCCGACAGGGGCTACGAGCAGTACTTC
TRBJ2-7 | TRBD1 | TRBV12-3/TRBV12-4 | . | CASRADRDYEQYF | TGTGCCAGCAGGGCCGACAGGGACTACGAGCAGTACTTC
TRBJ2-3 | . | TRBV5-6 | . | CASSLGGPADTQYF | TGTGCCAGCAGCTTGGGTGGGCCGGCAGATACGCAGTATTTT
TRBJ2-2 | . | TRBV7-9 | . | CASSETRGNTGELFF | TGTGCCAGCAGCGAAACCAGGGGTAACACCGGGGAGCTGTTTTTT
TRBJ1-2 | TRBD1 | TRBV7-2 | . | CASSGTGGHYGYTF | TGTGCCAGCAGCGGGACAGGGGGACACTATGGCTACACCTTC
TRBJ1-1 | TRBD1 | TRBV5-1 | . | CASRSYYSTGGGTEAFF | TGCGCCAGCAGATCTTACTATTCTACAGGGGGCGGCACTGAAGCTTTCTTT
TRBJ1-5 | TRBD1 | TRBV3-1/TRBV3-2 | . | CASGWTGYNQPQHF | TGTGCCAGCGGATGGACAGGATATAATCAGCCCCAGCATTTT